This passage covers 28 T cell receptor beta chains from one sample sequenced in a study of blood T cells in healthy people across ages. With a J-beta primer mix and a sample-barcoded 5' primer, a second PCR ran about 6 to 11 cycles. In TCRdb, the 5' RACE reads were re-called with MiXCR into one record per CDR3 protein. The table has approximately 780,000 distinct CDR3 sequences, about a quarter seen once. The sample also formed part of further work on T cells of mothers and their children.

The sequenced material came from blood. These TCRs come from a boy younger than 18 in good health.

The chain couples TRBV29-1 to TRBJ2-7, with TRBD1 matching 9 bases. The CDR3 totals 12 residues. Germline CDR1 and CDR2: SQVTM and ANQGSEA. Trimming took 6 bases from V and 7 from J; bases not matched to a gene: 7. This CDR3 reads CSVPQGAGEQYF. For the CDR3, the DNA is TGCAGCGTCCCACAGGGGGCAGGGGAGCAGTACTTC.

This clonotype has just one count. The V call is TRBV27, the J call TRBJ2-1; 8 bases line up with TRBD2. Germline CDR1 MNHEY, CDR2 SMNVEV (reference sequence). This CDR3 spans 14 amino acids. V gave up 3 bases and J gave up 10 bases; unmatched junction bases: 8. For the CDR3, the DNA is TGTGCCAGCAGTTTTTTTCCTTCGGGGGGGGAGCAGTTCTTC. It encodes CASSFFPSGGEQFF.

The rearrangement links TRBV6-1 to TRBJ1-6; 9 bases are shared with TRBD1. The CDR3 spans 14 residues. CDR1 MNHNS and CDR2 SASEGT come from the germline V gene. V gave up 4 bases and J gave up 9 bases; unmatched junction bases: 4. The CDR3 loop reads CASSGTGDPSPLHF. DNA for the CDR3: TGTGCCAGCAGTGGGACAGGGGACCCTTCACCCCTCCACTTT.

This clonotype has more than one count but fewer than ten. The V gene is TRBV9, the J gene TRBJ2-5; TRBD2 aligns across 10 bases. Near its end, the DNA agrees better with TRBJ2-1, so the J call may be wrong. The CDR3 is made up of 15 amino acids. CDR1 is SGDLS and CDR2 is YYNGEE in the germline V gene. The CDR3 reads CASSVGSGGYNEQFF. In DNA form, the CDR3 reads TGTGCCAGCAGCGTAGGTAGCGGGGGGTACAATGAGCAGTTCTTC.

The chain is built from TRBV29-1 and TRBJ2-5, with D tentatively TRBD1 (6 bases). Trimming removed 6 bases from V and 7 bases from J, with 12 bases in between. This CDR3 spans 11 amino acids. Germline V gene sequence: CDR1 SQVTM, CDR2 ANQGSEA. CDR3: CSVHQQGTQYF. CDR3 DNA: TGCAGCGTGCATCAACAGGGGACCCAGTACTTC.

V usage is TRBV5-1 and J usage is TRBJ2-2; tentative D call: TRBD2 (6 bases). The V gene lost 4 bases and the J gene lost 4 bases, with 17 bases spanning the gap. Germline V gene lookup returns CDR1 SGHRS and CDR2 YFSETQ. This CDR3 is 16 amino acids long. The CDR3 coding sequence is TGCGCCAGCAGCGCAGCCGGGACTGGTATCACCGGGGAGCTGTTTTTT. Translating it yields CASSAAGTGITGELFF.

The CDR3 region has the DNA TGCAGCGCCCAGGAAGCCACGGCAAGAGATACGCAGTATTTT. It encodes CSAQEATARDTQYF. The chain is built from TRBV29-1 and TRBJ2-3; D unclear. CDR3 size: 14 residues. CDR1 and CDR2 from the germline V gene are SQVTM and ANQGSEA. V was clipped by 7 bases and J by 5 bases, with 19 bases between them.

This clonotype was counted between two and nine times. The V gene is TRBV6-5, the J gene TRBJ1-1; 7 bases are a match to TRBD1. V shed 7 bases, J shed 2 bases, and the junction held 4 bases outside the gene matches. The germline CDR1 and CDR2 sequences are MNHEY and SVGAGI. This CDR3 comprises 13 residues. The CDR3 spells CASKNRGNTEAFF. The CDR3 DNA reads TGTGCCAGCAAAAACAGGGGAAACACTGAAGCTTTCTTT.

This clonotype has more than one count but fewer than ten. The chain is built from TRBV24-1 and TRBJ2-1; no clear D. The germline V gene encodes CDR1 KGHDR and CDR2 SFDVKD. The CDR3 sequence is 14 residues long. Trimming took 3 bases from V and 5 from J, leaving 10 bases between them. CDR3 residues: CATSDPRRDNEQFF. The CDR3, as DNA: TGTGCCACCAGTGATCCGAGACGGGACAATGAGCAGTTCTTC.

The chain has TRBV5-1 and TRBJ1-1; TRBD1 might be the D (5 bases). Germline CDR1 and CDR2: SGHRS and YFSETQ. This CDR3 has 13 amino acids. The V end lost 0 bases, the J end lost 7 bases, and 10 bases lay between the germline ends. CDR3 loop: CASSLGTMNEAFF. In DNA, the CDR3 is TGCGCCAGCAGCTTGGGGACAATGAATGAAGCTTTCTTT.

V is TRBV20-1 and J is TRBJ1-3; a possible D gene is TRBD1 (6 bases). The V and J ends lost 0 bases and 4 bases respectively, with 13 bases between them. The CDR3 has 15 residues. Per the germline V gene, CDR1 is DFQATT and CDR2 is SNEGSKA (reference sequence). The CDR3 region has the DNA TGCAGTGCTAGAGATACAGGGACCTCCGGAAACACCATATATTTT. It translates to CSARDTGTSGNTIYF.

In this sample, this clonotype turned up once. A much larger clone differs by one base, so this may be a read error. The conserved closing phenylalanine or tryptophan is absent in this CDR3, likely reflecting a read error. This chain joins TRBV15 and TRBJ2-5, with D hard to call. The CDR3 totals 12 residues. V shed 0 bases and J shed 5 bases, with 4 bases lying between them. Germline assignment: CDR1 LNHNV and CDR2 YYDKDF (reference sequence). For the CDR3, the DNA is TGTGCCACCAGCAGAGATGGGGAGACCCAGTACCTC. Its protein is CATSRDGETQYL.

This clonotype was seen a handful of times. V is TRBV7-6 and J is TRBJ2-7; tentatively, D is TRBD2 (5 bases). The length of the CDR3 is 11 residues. Trimming stripped 4 bases from V and 12 bases from J, with 13 bases between. Germline V lookup: CDR1 SGHVS, CDR2 FNYEAQ. The CDR3 loop reads CASSSAGLTYF. The CDR3 bases are TGTGCCAGCAGCTCCGCGGGTCTTACGTACTTC.

This clonotype was detected a few times. The gene calls are TRBV25-1 and TRBJ2-5, with 12 bases matching TRBD1. The germline CDR1 and CDR2 sequences are MGHDK and SYGVNS. The CDR3 has 16 residues. The junction had 7 bases not matched to a gene; V was cut back by 2 bases and J by 6 bases. CDR3 sequence: CASSEIGTGGAKTQYF. CDR3 nucleotides: TGTGCCAGCAGTGAAATCGGGACAGGGGGCGCAAAGACCCAGTACTTC. Looking up the rest from reference TRBV25-1 and TRBJ2-5 gives the full variable domain: EADIYQTPRYLVIGTGKKITLECSQTMGHDKMYWYQQDPGMELHLIHYSYGVNSTEKGDLSSESTVSRIRTEHFPLTLESARPSHTSQYLCASSEIGTGGAKTQYFGPGTRLLVL.

This chain links TRBV5-1 with TRBJ2-6, with 8 nucleotides matching TRBD1. The ends lost 0 bases at V and 4 bases at J; junction bases unmatched: 3. The germline V gene has CDR1 SGHRS and CDR2 YFSETQ. The CDR3 extends over 16 amino acids. The CDR3 DNA follows: TGCGCCAGCAGCTTGGCAGGGGGCGAAGGGGCCAACGTCCTGACTTTC. Translation: CASSLAGGEGANVLTF.

This clonotype was observed a few times. This rearrangement joins TRBV6-6 to TRBJ1-2, with D tentatively TRBD1 (5 bases). The CDR3 covers 13 residues. Per germline, CDR1 MNHNY and CDR2 SVGAGI (reference sequence). V dropped 2 bases and J dropped 6 bases, with 10 bases sitting between them. The CDR3 sequence: CASSYIQGDGYTF. CDR3 sequence (DNA): TGTGCCAGCAGTTACATTCAGGGCGATGGCTACACCTTC.

This clonotype was observed a handful of times. This chain uses TRBV12-3 or TRBV12-4 with TRBJ1-1, with 9 bases fitting TRBD1. CDR3 size: 16 residues. Unmatched junction bases numbered 8, after V lost 6 bases and J lost 0 bases. CDR3 in DNA: TGTGCCAGCAGCCCACCACGGACAGGGGTGAACACTGAAGCTTTCTTT. Translation: CASSPPRTGVNTEAFF.

The chain links TRBV10-2 to TRBJ2-7, with 7 bases aligning to TRBD1. Losses at the gene ends were 7 bases for V and 0 bases for J; bases not matched to a gene: 9. The germline V gene encodes CDR1 WSHSY and CDR2 SAAADI. The CDR3 loop spans 15 amino acids. As DNA, the CDR3 is TGCGCCAGCACCTCAGGGACAGTAAGCTCCTACGAGCAGTACTTC. Translation gives CASTSGTVSSYEQYF.

This clonotype was recorded a few times. The chain is built from TRBV7-8 and TRBJ1-4, with D unclear. This CDR3 is built from 18 residues. Germline V lookup: CDR1 SGHVS, CDR2 FQNEAQ. Between the trimmed V and J ends, which lost 4 bases and 6 bases, there was a span of 24 bases. CDR3 sequence (DNA): TGTGCCAGCAGCTCCACCCTCGGGTTTCTTGGTGGGGATGAAAAACTGTTTTTT. Residues: CASSSTLGFLGGDEKLFF.

The chain carries TRBV30 and TRBJ2-2; TRBD2 matches 7 bases. This CDR3 comprises 13 residues. V shed 4 bases and J 6 bases; nucleotides not matched to a gene: 5. CDR1 is GTSNPN, CDR2 SVGIG, per germline (reference sequence). The CDR3 DNA reads TGTGCCTGGAAGGCGGGGGAGGCCGGGGAGCTGTTTTTT. It specifies CAWKAGEAGELFF.

This chain joins TRBV14 and TRBJ2-1; 14 bases are shared with TRBD2. The germline gives CDR1 SGHDN, CDR2 FVKESK. The J segment lost 9 bases and the V segment lost 4 bases, leaving 5 bases of the junction unmatched. The CDR3 covers 15 residues. DNA of the CDR3: TGTGCCAGCAGCCGAGGGACTAGCGGGGGAAGTGAGCAGTTCTTC. Residues: CASSRGTSGGSEQFF.

The chain links TRBV30 to TRBJ2-7; 8 bases align to TRBD2. CDR3 length: 13 amino acids. Germline trimming cut 0 bases from V and 2 bases from J; bases unmatched to any gene: 0. The germline V gene encodes CDR1 GTSNPN and CDR2 SVGIG (reference sequence). The CDR3 loop reads CAWSVRGAYEQYF. The CDR3 DNA reads as TGTGCCTGGAGTGTGCGGGGGGCCTACGAGCAGTACTTC.

This chain joins TRBV12-3 or TRBV12-4 and TRBJ2-5; D might be TRBD2 (6 bases). TRBJ2-1 matches the DNA end more closely, so the J call is doubtful. CDR3 size: 15 residues. The CDR3 here is CASSTGYGGINEQFF. The DNA for the CDR3 is TGTGCCAGCAGTACCGGCTATGGAGGGATTAATGAGCAGTTCTTC.

The gene calls are TRBV11-2 and TRBJ2-1, with TRBD1 identical over 10 bases. J gave up 12 bases and V 6 bases, and 8 bases lay outside the gene matches. The CDR3 is 13 amino acids. Germline loops: CDR1 SGHAT, CDR2 FQNNGV. CDR3: CASSKEGQGWQFF. CDR3 sequence (DNA): TGTGCCAGCAGTAAGGAGGGACAGGGGTGGCAGTTCTTC.

V usage is TRBV5-6 and J usage is TRBJ2-5; D remains unclear. Germline lookup yields CDR1 SGHDT and CDR2 YYEEEE. The length of the CDR3 is 16 residues. Trimming pared 9 bases from V and 4 bases from J, leaving 25 bases between. The CDR3 here is CATSQLPTEQRETQYF. As DNA, the CDR3 is TGTGCCACGTCGCAGCTCCCGACGGAACAACGAGAGACCCAGTACTTC.

The V and J genes are TRBV4-2 and TRBJ2-5; no clear D. Deletions cut 5 bases from V and 4 bases from J, with 17 bases between. This CDR3 comprises 15 residues. Germline V gene sequence: CDR1 LGHNA, CDR2 YNFKEQ. The DNA for the CDR3 is TGTGCCAGCAGCGCCCGGCCGGGTCCTGGAGAGACCCAGTACTTC. It codes for CASSARPGPGETQYF.

This clonotype was seen a handful of times. This chain joins TRBV12-3 or TRBV12-4 and TRBJ1-4, with D maybe TRBD1 (5 bases). The CDR3 spans 14 residues. V was pared by 6 bases and J by 8 bases, with 16 bases between. The CDR3 spells CASSRDPEGEKLFF. The CDR3 DNA follows: TGTGCCAGCAGCCGGGACCCCGAAGGAGAAAAACTGTTTTTT.

The rearrangement uses TRBV9 and TRBJ1-2, with D unresolved. Germline loops: CDR1 SGDLS, CDR2 YYNGEE. Trimming left V 0 bases short and J 4 bases short, with 16 bases between. The CDR3 runs 16 residues. CDR3: CASSVDWGGHAYGYTF. The CDR3 DNA reads as TGTGCCAGCAGCGTAGACTGGGGAGGTCATGCCTATGGCTACACCTTC.